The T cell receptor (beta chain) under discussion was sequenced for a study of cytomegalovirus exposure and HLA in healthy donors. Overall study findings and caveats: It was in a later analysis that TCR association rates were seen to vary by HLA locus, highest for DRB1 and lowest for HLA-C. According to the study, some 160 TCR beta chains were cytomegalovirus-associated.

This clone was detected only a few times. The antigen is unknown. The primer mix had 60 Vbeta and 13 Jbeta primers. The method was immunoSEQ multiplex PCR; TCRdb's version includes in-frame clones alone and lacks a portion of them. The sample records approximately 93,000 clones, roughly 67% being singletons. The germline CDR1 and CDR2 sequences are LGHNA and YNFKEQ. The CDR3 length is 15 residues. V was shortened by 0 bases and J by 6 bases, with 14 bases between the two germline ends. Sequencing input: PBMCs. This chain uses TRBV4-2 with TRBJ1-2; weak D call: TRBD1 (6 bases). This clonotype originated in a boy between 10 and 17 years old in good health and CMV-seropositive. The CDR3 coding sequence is TGTGCCAGCAGCCAAGATAGCCGGGGGGCCGATGGCTACACCTTC. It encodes CASSQDSRGADGYTF.